Presented here are 28 T cell receptor beta chains from one specimen sequenced in a study of cytomegalovirus exposure and HLA in healthy donors. Both 60 Vbeta primers and 13 Jbeta primers went into the PCR. The repertoire was sequenced with immunoSEQ multiplex PCR; TCRdb's copy has only in-frame clones and lacks some. Among roughly 130,000 clones listed, approximately 67% were seen once. The sequencing input was PBMCs. Receptor source: a man aged 18 to 29 in good health and CMV-seronegative.

The V gene is TRBV5-1, the J gene TRBJ2-7; D might be TRBD2 (5 bases). The CDR3 has 14 residues. The germline V gene encodes CDR1 SGHRS and CDR2 YFSETQ. Trimming left V 1 base short and J 0 bases short, with 8 bases between. This CDR3 is CASSLFGNSYEQYF. Written as DNA, the CDR3 is TGCGCCAGCAGCTTGTTCGGGAACTCCTACGAGCAGTACTTC.

This clone was recorded a few times. V usage is TRBV9 and J usage is TRBJ1-6; the D gene is possibly TRBD1 (6 bases). The V end lost 0 bases, the J end lost 10 bases, and 14 bases lay between the germline ends. Germline CDR1 and CDR2: SGDLS and YYNGEE. CDR3 length: 15 residues. The CDR3 region is CASSVEGTGWSPLHF. DNA of the CDR3: TGTGCCAGCAGCGTAGAAGGTACAGGGTGGTCACCCCTCCACTTT. The full variable domain, in which reference TRBV9 and TRBJ1-6 provide the parts outside the CDR3, is DSGVTQTPKHLITATGQRVTLRCSPRSGDLSVYWYQQSLDQGLQFLIQYYNGEERAKGNILERFSAQQFPDLHSELNLSSLELGDSALYFCASSVEGTGWSPLHFGNGTRLTVT.

The V call is TRBV9, the J call TRBJ2-3; 9 bases agree with TRBD2. The CDR3 contains 15 residues. Germline-derived CDR1 and CDR2 are SGDLS and YYNGEE. The junction had 6 bases not matched to a gene; V was cut back by 5 bases and J by 2 bases. The CDR3, as DNA: TGTGCCAGCAGTGGTAGCGGGAGCCCCACAGATACGCAGTATTTT. Translation: CASSGSGSPTDTQYF.

V is TRBV28 and J is TRBJ2-1; D is unclear. The CDR3 is 14 residues long. Trimming removed 6 bases at V and 0 bases at J, with 9 bases between. Germline V gene data show CDR1 as MDHEN and CDR2 as SYDVKM. The CDR3 reads CASRSLRSYNEQFF. Written as DNA, the CDR3 is TGTGCCAGCAGAAGCCTACGCTCCTACAATGAGCAGTTCTTC.

This chain uses TRBV2 with TRBJ2-7; D is unresolved. Germline CDR1 SNHLY, CDR2 FYNNEI. The V end lost 2 bases, the J end lost 4 bases, and 6 bases lay between the germline ends. The CDR3 is made up of 12 amino acids. The CDR3 is CASSETMYEQYF. CDR3 DNA: TGTGCCAGCAGTGAAACAATGTACGAGCAGTACTTC.

This sequence joins TRBV6-5 and TRBJ1-1, with a weak D call TRBD1 (5 bases). The CDR3 runs to 13 residues. The V end was cut by 4 bases, the J end by 4 bases, with 10 bases between. The germline V gene encodes CDR1 MNHEY and CDR2 SVGAGI. CDR3 DNA sequence: TGTGCCAGCAGTTTAGGACACGGCACTGAAGCTTTCTTT. As protein: CASSLGHGTEAFF.

About this clone: One end of the junction does not line up with germline, which may come from a read error. The V call is TRBV7-9, the J call TRBJ2-7; the D is unclear. The CDR3 runs 12 residues. CDR1 SEHNR and CDR2 FQNEAQ come from the germline V gene (reference sequence). The CDR3 sequence is CSSSLVVGEQYF. CDR3 DNA: TGTTCCAGCAGCTTAGTAGTCGGCGAGCAGTACTTC.

Regarding this clone: One end of the junction varies from germline; a read error may be responsible. This chain links TRBV28 with TRBJ1-5; tentatively, D is TRBD1 (6 bases). There are 15 residues in the CDR3. The V gene's germline CDR1 is MDHEN and CDR2 SYDVKM. The CDR3 DNA reads as TGTTCCAGCAGAGCAGGGGAGCTTACGAATCAGCCCCAGCATTTT. Translation gives CSSRAGELTNQPQHF. The variable domain in full, with the rest retrieved from reference TRBV28 and TRBJ1-5, is DVKVTQSSRYLVKRTGEKVFLECVQDMDHENMFWYRQDPGLGLRLIYFSYDVKMKEKGDIPEGYSVSREKKERFSLILESASTNQTSMYLCSSRAGELTNQPQHFGDGTRLSIL.

J is TRBJ2-1 and V is TRBV4-3; 7 nucleotides align to TRBD2. J lost 12 bases, V lost 3 bases, and 8 bases had no gene match. CDR3 length equals 13 residues. CDR1 LGHNA and CDR2 YSLEER come from the germline V gene. DNA of the CDR3: TGCGCCAGCAGCCAGGTCCGAGCGGGGTGGCAGTTCTTC. It yields the protein CASSQVRAGWQFF.

The chain links TRBV9 to TRBJ2-7; possible D gene TRBD2, 6 bases. Trimming left V 4 bases short and J 4 bases short, with 12 bases between. CDR3 length equals 13 residues. The V gene's germline CDR1 is SGDLS and CDR2 YYNGEE. CDR3 sequence reads: CASSPEGPYEQYF. For the CDR3, the DNA is TGTGCCAGCAGCCCGGAGGGCCCGTACGAGCAGTACTTC. The complete variable domain, with remaining parts taken from reference TRBV9 and TRBJ2-7, reads DSGVTQTPKHLITATGQRVTLRCSPRSGDLSVYWYQQSLDQGLQFLIQYYNGEERAKGNILERFSAQQFPDLHSELNLSSLELGDSALYFCASSPEGPYEQYFGPGTRLTVT.

The chain has TRBV19 and TRBJ1-1; unclear D gene. The V end was cut by 3 bases, the J end by 8 bases, with 22 bases between. The CDR3 runs to 16 residues. CDR1 is LNHDA, CDR2 SQIVND, per germline (reference sequence). CDR3 residues: CASSIEGFAVGPEAFF. CDR3 in DNA: TGTGCCAGTAGTATTGAGGGCTTCGCGGTGGGCCCGGAAGCTTTCTTT.

In its sample, this clone was seen a few times. The chain carries TRBV4-3 and TRBJ2-7, with TRBD2 matching over 8 bases. The CDR3 is 16 residues long. Germline CDR1 reads LGHNA; CDR2 reads YSLEER. V trimming: 1 base; J trimming: 7 bases; junction bases outside the gene matches: 12. The CDR3 here is CASSQATGRGGGEQYF. For the CDR3, the DNA is TGCGCCAGCAGCCAAGCAACAGGCAGGGGCGGGGGGGAGCAGTACTTC.

On this clone itself: The same CDR3 arises from other DNA sequences in this sample as well. The V call is TRBV7-9, the J call TRBJ1-1; D remains unclear. Per germline, CDR1 SEHNR and CDR2 FQNEAQ (reference sequence). V was clipped by 4 bases and J by 1 base, with 7 bases between them. The CDR3 has 13 amino acids. The CDR3 region is CASSSRQNTEAFF. The CDR3 DNA reads TGTGCCAGCAGCTCGAGACAGAACACTGAAGCTTTCTTT.

The chain recombines TRBV5-4 with TRBJ2-7; 7 positions match TRBD2. The CDR3 extends over 13 amino acids. V gave up 3 bases and J gave up 1 base; unmatched junction bases: 1. The germline gives CDR1 SGHNT, CDR2 YYREEE (reference sequence). In nucleotides, the CDR3 is TGTGCCAGCAGCTGGCGGGGGTCCTACGAGCAGTACTTC. Its protein is CASSWRGSYEQYF.

The V gene is TRBV5-1, the J gene TRBJ2-5, with a possible D match to TRBD1 (6 bases). Germline-derived CDR1 and CDR2 are SGHRS and YFSETQ. V was clipped by 4 bases and J by 2 bases, with 12 bases between them. This CDR3 comprises 14 residues. CDR3 nucleotides: TGCGCCAGCAGCCTACGGACAGTACAAGAGACCCAGTACTTC. The encoded protein is CASSLRTVQETQYF.

This chain links TRBV6-1 with TRBJ1-4, with D hard to call. Trimming removed 3 bases at V and 5 bases at J, with 10 bases between. The CDR3 runs 14 residues. CDR1 MNHNS and CDR2 SASEGT come from the germline V gene. As DNA, the CDR3 is TGTGCCAGCAGTGAGAGGATTTTGAATGAAAAACTGTTTTTT. Translated: CASSERILNEKLFF.

The J gene is TRBJ2-5, the V gene TRBV9; 7 bases map to TRBD2. The CDR3 is 17 residues long. The V segment lost 4 bases and the J segment 2 bases; nucleotides outside the gene matches: 14. CDR1 and CDR2 (germline): SGDLS, YYNGEE. CDR3 sequence: CASSPDPGGRIQETQYF. In DNA, the CDR3 is TGTGCCAGCAGCCCAGACCCGGGGGGAAGAATTCAAGAGACCCAGTACTTC. Based on the CDR3 plus reference TRBV9 and TRBJ2-5, the full variable domain is DSGVTQTPKHLITATGQRVTLRCSPRSGDLSVYWYQQSLDQGLQFLIQYYNGEERAKGNILERFSAQQFPDLHSELNLSSLELGDSALYFCASSPDPGGRIQETQYFGPGTRLLVL.

The J gene is TRBJ2-7, the V gene TRBV7-2, with D perhaps matching TRBD1 (10 bases). Looked up from germline, CDR1 is SGHTA and CDR2 is FQGNSA. The CDR3 is 18 amino acids. V lost 3 bases, J lost 6 bases, and 27 bases lay in between. This CDR3 reads CASSFVNRDRGLAAEQYF. CDR3 coding DNA: TGTGCCAGCAGCTTTGTCAACCGGGACAGGGGACTAGCCGCCGAGCAGTACTTC.

This chain links TRBV6-5 with TRBJ2-1; D remains unclear. V lost 2 bases and J lost 9, with 8 bases in between. Germline V gene sequence: CDR1 MNHEY, CDR2 SVGAGI. CDR3 size: 12 residues. CDR3 protein: CASSYPGGEQFF. The CDR3 bases are TGTGCCAGCAGTTACCCCGGCGGTGAGCAGTTCTTC.

This clone appeared a few times. The chain uses TRBV7-2 and TRBJ2-1; 11 bases line up with TRBD1. CDR1 and CDR2 from the germline V gene are SGHTA and FQGNSA. The CDR3 is made up of 15 amino acids. Trimming cost V 3 bases and J 4 bases; bases outside gene matches: 2. The CDR3 nucleotides are TGTGCCAGCAGCTTTGGGACAGGGGGGTACAATGAGCAGTTCTTC. As protein: CASSFGTGGYNEQFF.

This sequence joins TRBV6-5 and TRBJ1-5; D perhaps matches TRBD1 (5 bases). V was clipped by 5 bases and J by 0 bases, with 14 bases between them. The CDR3 sequence is 16 residues long. Germline V gives CDR1 MNHEY, CDR2 SVGAGI. The CDR3 sequence is CASSHLTVLSNQPQHF. CDR3 DNA: TGTGCCAGCAGTCACTTGACAGTCCTTAGCAATCAGCCCCAGCATTTT.

This clone was seen only a few times. V is TRBV5-4 and J is TRBJ2-3; TRBD2 matches 14 bases. Germline V gene sequence: CDR1 SGHNT, CDR2 YYREEE (reference sequence). The V segment lost 5 bases and the J segment 3 bases; nucleotides outside the gene matches: 14. The CDR3 is made up of 19 amino acids. In nucleotides, the CDR3 is TGTGCCAGCAGTGTGATGGGACTAGCGGGAGTATTTGGGACAGATACGCAGTATTTT. It is translated as CASSVMGLAGVFGTDTQYF.

The V gene is TRBV4-2, the J gene TRBJ2-6, with 7 bases matching TRBD1. The CDR3 totals 18 residues. Germline loops: CDR1 LGHNA, CDR2 YNFKEQ. Trimming took 0 bases from V and 0 from J; bases not matched to a gene: 5. The CDR3 spells CASSQEVTGRSGANVLTF. As DNA, the CDR3 is TGTGCCAGCAGCCAAGAAGTGACAGGGCGCTCTGGGGCCAACGTCCTGACTTTC.

This sequence joins TRBV6-1 and TRBJ2-7; a weak D match, TRBD1 (6 bases). Germline V lookup: CDR1 MNHNS, CDR2 SASEGT. The CDR3 length is 13 residues. Trimming removed 4 bases from V and 6 bases from J, with 13 bases in between. For the CDR3, the DNA is TGTGCCAGCAGTGGGGGACAAGGGGTCGAGCAGTACTTC. Translated: CASSGGQGVEQYF.

CDR3 sequence: CAWSAGVNQPQHF. The CDR3 DNA reads as TGTGCCTGGAGCGCGGGGGTCAATCAGCCCCAGCATTTT. The chain is built from TRBV30 and TRBJ1-5; maybe TRBD1 (5 bases). This CDR3 has 13 residues. V was shortened by 3 bases and J by 3 bases, with 9 bases between the two germline ends. Germline V CDR1 and CDR2: GTSNPN, SVGIG (reference sequence).

The rearrangement links TRBV7-8 to TRBJ2-7; TRBD1 aligns across 10 bases. From germline, CDR1 is SGHVS and CDR2 FQNEAQ. Trimming removed 7 bases from V and 5 bases from J; junction bases left unmatched: 8. The CDR3 length is 14 residues. Here the CDR3 reads CASTPGTGDNEQYF. CDR3 bases: TGTGCCAGCACCCCTGGGACAGGGGACAACGAGCAGTACTTC.

This rearrangement joins TRBV29-1 to TRBJ2-3; a weak D match, TRBD1 (5 bases). CDR3 length: 13 amino acids. The V and J ends lost 5 bases and 5 bases respectively, with 14 bases between them. Looked up from germline, CDR1 is SQVTM and CDR2 is ANQGSEA. The CDR3 loop reads CSVPGPGIDTQYF. The CDR3 DNA is TGCAGCGTTCCCGGGCCAGGGATAGATACGCAGTATTTT.

The chain uses TRBV9 and TRBJ2-1; 9 positions match TRBD2. Per germline, CDR1 SGDLS and CDR2 YYNGEE. The CDR3 runs 15 residues. V shed 3 bases and J 10 bases; nucleotides not matched to a gene: 11. CDR3 region: CASSEGLAKGYEQFF. The CDR3 nucleotides are TGTGCCAGCAGCGAGGGACTAGCTAAAGGTTACGAGCAGTTCTTC.